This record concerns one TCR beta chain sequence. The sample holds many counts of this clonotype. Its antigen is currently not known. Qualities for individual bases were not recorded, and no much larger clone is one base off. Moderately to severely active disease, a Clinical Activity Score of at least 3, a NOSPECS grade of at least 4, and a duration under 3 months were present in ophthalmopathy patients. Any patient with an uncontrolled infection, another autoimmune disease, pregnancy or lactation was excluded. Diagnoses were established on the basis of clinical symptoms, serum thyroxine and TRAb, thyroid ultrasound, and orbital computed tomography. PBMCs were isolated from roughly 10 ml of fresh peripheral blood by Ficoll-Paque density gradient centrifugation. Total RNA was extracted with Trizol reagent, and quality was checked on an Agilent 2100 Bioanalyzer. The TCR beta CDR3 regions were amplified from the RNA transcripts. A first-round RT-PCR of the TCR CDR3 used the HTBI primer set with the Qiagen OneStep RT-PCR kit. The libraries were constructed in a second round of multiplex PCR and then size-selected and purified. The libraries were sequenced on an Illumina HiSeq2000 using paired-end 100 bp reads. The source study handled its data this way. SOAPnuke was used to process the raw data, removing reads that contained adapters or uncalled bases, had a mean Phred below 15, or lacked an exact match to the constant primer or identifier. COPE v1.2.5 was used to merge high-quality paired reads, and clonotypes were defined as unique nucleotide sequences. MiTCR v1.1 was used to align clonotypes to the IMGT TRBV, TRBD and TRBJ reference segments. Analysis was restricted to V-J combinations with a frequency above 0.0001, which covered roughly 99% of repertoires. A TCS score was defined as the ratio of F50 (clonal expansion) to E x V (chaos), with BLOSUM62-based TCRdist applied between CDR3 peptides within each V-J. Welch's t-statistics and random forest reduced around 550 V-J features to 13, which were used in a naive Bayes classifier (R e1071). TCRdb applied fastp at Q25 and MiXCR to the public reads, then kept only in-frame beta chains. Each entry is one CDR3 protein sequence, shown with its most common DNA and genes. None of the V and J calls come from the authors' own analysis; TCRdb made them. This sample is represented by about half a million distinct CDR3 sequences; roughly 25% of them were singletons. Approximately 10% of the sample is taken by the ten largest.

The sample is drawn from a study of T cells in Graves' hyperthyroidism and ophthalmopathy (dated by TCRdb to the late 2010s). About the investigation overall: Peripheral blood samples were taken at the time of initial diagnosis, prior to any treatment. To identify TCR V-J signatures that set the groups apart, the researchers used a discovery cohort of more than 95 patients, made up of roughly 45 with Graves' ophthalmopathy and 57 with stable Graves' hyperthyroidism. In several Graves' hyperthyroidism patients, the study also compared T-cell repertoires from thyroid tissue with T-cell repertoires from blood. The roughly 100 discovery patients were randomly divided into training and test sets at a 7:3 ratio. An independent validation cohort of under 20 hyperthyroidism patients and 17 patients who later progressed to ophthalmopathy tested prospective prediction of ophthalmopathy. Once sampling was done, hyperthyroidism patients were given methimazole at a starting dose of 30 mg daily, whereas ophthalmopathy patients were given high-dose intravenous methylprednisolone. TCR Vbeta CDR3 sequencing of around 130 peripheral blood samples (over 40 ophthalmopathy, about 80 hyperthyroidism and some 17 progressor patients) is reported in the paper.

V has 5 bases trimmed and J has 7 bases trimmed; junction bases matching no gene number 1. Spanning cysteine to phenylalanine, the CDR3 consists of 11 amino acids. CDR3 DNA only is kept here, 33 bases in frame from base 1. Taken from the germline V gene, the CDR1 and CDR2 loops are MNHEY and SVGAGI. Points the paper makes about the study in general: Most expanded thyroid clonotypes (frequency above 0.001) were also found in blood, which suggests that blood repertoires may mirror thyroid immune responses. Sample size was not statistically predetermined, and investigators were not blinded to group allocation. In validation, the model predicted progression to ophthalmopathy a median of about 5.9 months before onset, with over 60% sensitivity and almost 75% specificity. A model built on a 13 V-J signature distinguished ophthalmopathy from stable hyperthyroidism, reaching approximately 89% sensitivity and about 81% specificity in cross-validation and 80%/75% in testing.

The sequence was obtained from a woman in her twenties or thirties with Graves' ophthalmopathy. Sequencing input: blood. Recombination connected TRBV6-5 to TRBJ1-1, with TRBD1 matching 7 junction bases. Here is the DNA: TGTGCCAGCAGTCACAGGGGTGAAGCTTTCTTT. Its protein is CASSHRGEAFF.